The clone carrying this T cell receptor (beta chain) was found once. The antigen is undetermined. This specimen includes other DNA sequences encoding the same CDR3. V lost 1 base and J 5 bases, leaving 11 bases between the germline ends. This CDR3 region has 13 residues. Germline V gene data show CDR1 as GTSNPN and CDR2 as SVGIG (reference sequence). This record belongs to a study of cytomegalovirus exposure and HLA in healthy donors. Study-wide context: T cells numbering around 170 million yielded 95 million to 140 million unique TCR beta sequences in an earlier analysis. Study-level findings and limits: The authors enumerated around 150 TCR beta chains as linked to cytomegalovirus.

A multiplex PCR was run with 60 Vbeta primers and 13 Jbeta primers. Method: immunoSEQ multiplex PCR; TCRdb's copy keeps in-frame clones and lacks some. Of roughly 130,000 clones in the sample, roughly 79% are singletons; the top ten hold around 1.8%. The chain joins TRBV30 to TRBJ2-5, with TRBD2 as a possible D gene (5 bases). The TCR comes from a woman between 50 and 59 years old in good health and CMV-seronegative. Sequencing input: PBMCs. The CDR3 loop reads CAWSERRSETQYF. The CDR3 nucleotides read TGTGCCTGGAGTGAACGGAGGTCTGAGACCCAGTACTTC.